These T cell receptor beta chains were read from a single sample in a study of control samples from healthy donors and cancer patients. Profiled with immunoSEQ multiplex PCR; TCRdb holds only in-frame clones, not every one. The repertoire holds tens of thousands of clones, with about 75% as singletons. What was sequenced was formalin-fixed, paraffin-embedded tissue. All receptors come from a male donor with melanoma. CDR3s include the opening cysteine and the closing phenylalanine or tryptophan. Each record gives: D gene, J gene, clone size, V gene, CDR3 protein, CDR3 DNA. D genes are given only for firm matches. Clone size is given for some rows only: seen once, a few or many times, or a class if the clone is expanded.

NA | TRBJ2-2 | NA | TRBV5-1 | CATQGLNTGELFF | TGCGCCACTCAGGGGTTGAACACCGGGGAGCTGTTTTTT
TRBD1 | TRBJ2-7 | NA | TRBV27 | CASAKAGDRVNEQYF | TGTGCCAGCGCAAAGGCAGGGGACAGGGTCAACGAGCAGTACTTC
NA | TRBJ2-5 | once | TRBV12-3/TRBV12-4 | CASSLVQTQYF | TGTGCCAGCAGTTTAGTGCAGACCCAGTACTTC
TRBD2 | TRBJ2-1 | NA | TRBV6-6 | CASSYPTSGGYNEQFF | TGTGCCAGCAGTTACCCGACTAGCGGGGGCTACAATGAGCAGTTCTTC
NA | TRBJ2-1 | NA | TRBV7-2 | CASSLTGLNEQFF | TGTGCCAGCAGCTTAACCGGCCTCAATGAGCAGTTCTTC
TRBD2 | TRBJ2-3 | NA | TRBV18 | CASSLIAGGVDTQYF | TGTGCCAGCTCACTTATAGCGGGAGGCGTAGATACGCAGTATTTT
NA | TRBJ1-4 | NA | TRBV3-1/TRBV3-2 | CASSQEHGGWVFF | TGTGCCAGCAGCCAAGAGCACGGGGGTTGGGTGTTTTTT
TRBD1 | TRBJ2-7 | few | TRBV15 | CATSQGVRDRATYEQYF | TGTGCCACCAGCCAGGGGGTTCGCGACAGGGCGACCTACGAGCAGTACTTC
NA | TRBJ2-7 | NA | TRBV2 | CASSAQGPYEQYF | TGTGCCAGCAGTGCCCAGGGGCCCTACGAGCAGTACTTC
TRBD1 | TRBJ2-3 | NA | TRBV10-2 | CASRDRGTDTQYF | TGCGCCAGCCGGGACAGGGGCACAGATACGCAGTATTTT
NA | TRBJ2-1 | NA | TRBV27 | CASWGYRSYNEQFF | TGTGCCAGTTGGGGATATAGGAGCTACAATGAGCAGTTCTTC
TRBD2 | TRBJ2-7 | medium-sized | TRBV10-3 | CAISRGERESSYEQYF | TGTGCCATCAGTCGGGGGGAGCGGGAGTCCTCCTACGAGCAGTACTTC
NA | TRBJ2-7 | once | TRBV5-6 | CASSVSIFYEQYF | TGTGCCAGCAGCGTCTCCATCTTCTACGAGCAGTACTTC
TRBD2 | TRBJ2-2 | few | TRBV27 | CASKRGLAGDTGELFF | TGTGCCAGCAAAAGGGGACTAGCGGGAGATACCGGGGAGCTGTTTTTT
NA | TRBJ2-7 | NA | TRBV6-5 | CASSRDGTYEQYF | TGTGCCAGCAGCCGGGACGGAACCTACGAGCAGTACTTC
TRBD2 | TRBJ2-3 | many | TRBV2 | CASSELTSGRTDTQYF | TGTGCCAGCAGTGAATTGACTAGCGGGCGCACAGATACGCAGTATTTT
TRBD1 | TRBJ1-1 | once | TRBV11-2 | CASTQTGGTGAFF | TGTGCCAGCACCCAGACAGGGGGCACTGGCGCTTTCTTT
NA | TRBJ2-4 | NA | TRBV19 | CASRELAKNIQYF | TGTGCCAGTAGGGAACTAGCCAAAAACATTCAGTACTTC
NA | TRBJ1-5 | once | TRBV28 | CASMARAQPQHF | TGTGCCAGCATGGCTCGGGCCCAGCCCCAGCATTTT
NA | TRBJ1-6 | NA | TRBV4-1 | CASSQERMGLIHF | TGCGCCAGCAGCCAAGAAAGAATGGGACTCATCCACTTT